The 26 T cell receptor beta chains in this list originate from one sample, sequenced in a study of identifying expanded T cells in peripheral blood. Produced via immunoSEQ multiplex PCR; TCRdb's table is partial and in-frame only. Here the sample spans some 100,000 clones, 88% being singletons. Source material: blood. These receptors originate from a person aged 18 to 75 in good health.

The chain carries TRBV5-1 and TRBJ2-7, with D perhaps being TRBD1 or TRBD2 (5 bases each). Germline CDR1 is SGHRS and CDR2 is YFSETQ. CDR3 length: 14 amino acids. V was cut by 0 bases and J by 4 bases, with 11 bases left in between. The CDR3 here is CASSLGGTLYEQYF. Written as DNA, the CDR3 is TGCGCCAGCAGCTTGGGGGGGACCCTATACGAGCAGTACTTC. Supplemented by reference TRBV5-1 and TRBJ2-7, the full variable domain reads KAGVTQTPRYLIKTRGQQVTLSCSPISGHRSVSWYQQTPGQGLQFLFEYFSETQRNKGNFPGRFSGRQFSNSRSEMNVSTLELGDSALYLCASSLGGTLYEQYFGPGTRLTVT.

The rearrangement links TRBV6-1 to TRBJ1-2; D gene unclear. Germline values: CDR1 MNHNS, CDR2 SASEGT. Trimming removed 0 bases from V and 8 bases from J, with 7 bases in between. The CDR3 loop spans 12 amino acids. For the CDR3, the DNA is TGTGCCAGCAGTGAAGCGCCGGTGGGCTACACCTTC. Protein sequence: CASSEAPVGYTF.

This clone was seen once. The chain is built from TRBV20-1 and TRBJ2-7, with no clear D. This CDR3 region has 11 residues. V shed 3 bases and J shed 3 bases, with 6 bases lying between them. Germline V gene sequence: CDR1 DFQATT, CDR2 SNEGSKA (reference sequence). In DNA form, the CDR3 reads TGCAGTGCTAGGTCGCTCTACGAGCAGTACTTC. Encoded protein: CSARSLYEQYF.

This clone was seen just once. The rearrangement joins TRBV25-1 to TRBJ1-2, with D unresolved. The CDR3 consists of 14 residues. V was trimmed by 5 bases and J by 2 bases, leaving 12 bases between them. Germline CDR1 reads MGHDK; CDR2 reads SYGVNS. The CDR3 bases are TGTGCCAGCAGTCCAGCCGGTCGGAACTATGGCTACACCTTC. Translation: CASSPAGRNYGYTF.

The V call is TRBV6-1, the J call TRBJ1-5; D remains ambiguous. This CDR3 region has 13 residues. Trimming left V 3 bases short and J 3 bases short, with 6 bases between. The germline CDR1 and CDR2 sequences are MNHNS and SASEGT. CDR3 loop: CASSDMLNQPQHF. CDR3 in DNA: TGTGCCAGCAGTGATATGCTCAATCAGCCCCAGCATTTT.

This sequence joins TRBV7-9 and TRBJ1-4; no clear D gene. Per germline, CDR1 SEHNR and CDR2 FQNEAQ (reference sequence). CDR3 length: 14 residues. The V end lost 4 bases, the J end lost 0 bases, and 6 bases lay between the germline ends. The CDR3 here is CASSSVATNEKLFF. CDR3 nucleotide sequence: TGTGCCAGCAGCTCCGTAGCAACTAATGAAAAACTGTTTTTT.

The rearrangement uses TRBV15 and TRBJ1-1, with D uncertain. The CDR3 spans 15 residues. V lost 0 bases to trimming and J lost 3 bases, with 11 bases between them. CDR1 is LNHNV and CDR2 is YYDKDF in the germline V gene (reference sequence). CDR3 sequence: CATSRERSGYTEAFF. The CDR3, as DNA: TGTGCCACCAGCAGAGAAAGGTCTGGGTACACTGAAGCTTTCTTT.

The chain is built from TRBV19 and TRBJ2-1; maybe TRBD2 (6 bases). Trimming cost V 3 bases and J 1 base, with 19 bases left between them. The germline V gene has CDR1 LNHDA and CDR2 SQIVND (reference sequence). This CDR3 is built from 18 residues. The CDR3 sequence: CASSMNRGRQISYNEQFF. The CDR3 bases are TGTGCCAGTAGTATGAATCGGGGGAGACAGATTTCCTACAATGAGCAGTTCTTC.

The chain couples TRBV10-3 to TRBJ1-1; no definite D call. This CDR3 contains 13 residues. V lost 8 bases to trimming and J lost 7 bases, with 17 bases between them. Per the germline V gene, CDR1 is ENHRY and CDR2 is SYGVKD. CDR3 coding DNA: TGTGCCATCCGCCGGGAGGCGGGGATTGAAGCTTTCTTT. Translating it yields CAIRREAGIEAFF.

The rearrangement links TRBV19 to TRBJ2-3, with 9 bases fitting TRBD2. With 7 bases clipped from V and 5 bases from J, the junction kept 7 bases outside the gene matches. The CDR3 runs to 14 residues. Germline V CDR1 and CDR2: LNHDA, SQIVND (reference sequence). As DNA, the CDR3 is TGTGCCAGTACGGCGGGGGGGCAGAGAGATACGCAGTATTTT. This codes for CASTAGGQRDTQYF.

The V gene is TRBV19, the J gene TRBJ1-1, with a tentative D call TRBD1 (5 bases). Germline lookup yields CDR1 LNHDA and CDR2 SQIVND (reference sequence). The CDR3 loop spans 14 amino acids. V dropped 6 bases and J dropped 4 bases, with 15 bases sitting between them. The CDR3 bases are TGTGCCAGTAGCGGGACGGTAGTAGGCACTGAAGCTTTCTTT. Amino acid sequence: CASSGTVVGTEAFF.

V gene TRBV7-8 combines with J gene TRBJ1-5; D unclear. Trimming took 1 base from V and 0 from J, leaving 7 bases between them. Germline V lookup: CDR1 SGHVS, CDR2 FQNEAQ. This CDR3 spans 15 amino acids. The CDR3 DNA follows: TGTGCCAGCAGCTTAGATGGGTATAGCAATCAGCCCCAGCATTTT. This codes for CASSLDGYSNQPQHF.

The chain is built from TRBV5-1 and TRBJ2-4; D perhaps matches TRBD1 (7 bases). This CDR3 is built from 14 residues. CDR1 and CDR2 from the germline V gene are SGHRS and YFSETQ. V was clipped by 2 bases and J by 10 bases, with 16 bases between them. CDR3 sequence (DNA): TGCGCCAGCAGCTTTGTTAGGGGGGACAGAATTCAGTACTTC. Amino acids: CASSFVRGDRIQYF.

The chain carries TRBV11-1 and TRBJ2-3, with no clear D. Trimming took off 2 bases at V and 2 bases at J, with 8 bases between the two ends. This CDR3 is built from 14 residues. Germline assignment: CDR1 SGHAT and CDR2 FQDESV (reference sequence). CDR3 sequence (DNA): TGTGCCAGCAGCTTAAAACAGCACACAGATACGCAGTATTTT. It yields the protein CASSLKQHTDTQYF.

A few counts support this clone. The V gene is TRBV11-2, the J gene TRBJ2-6, with no clear D. The CDR3 has 13 residues. Germline-derived CDR1 and CDR2 are SGHAT and FQNNGV. Trimming took 1 base from V and 2 from J, leaving 0 bases between them. The CDR3 bases are TGTGCCAGCAGCTTAGCTGGGGCCAACGTCCTGACTTTC. Translation gives CASSLAGANVLTF. Together with reference TRBV11-2 and TRBJ2-6, the CDR3 gives the full variable domain: EAGVAQSPRYKIIEKRQSVAFWCNPISGHATLYWYQQILGQGPKLLIQFQNNGVVDDSQLPKDRFSAERLKGVDSTLKIQPAKLEDSAVYLCASSLAGANVLTFGAGSRLTVL.

The rearrangement links TRBV6-5 to TRBJ1-1; possibly TRBD1 for D (5 bases). The V and J ends lost 5 bases and 0 bases respectively, with 7 bases between them. The V gene's germline CDR1 is MNHEY and CDR2 SVGAGI. CDR3 length: 13 amino acids. The CDR3 here is CASSMTVNTEAFF. CDR3 nucleotides: TGTGCCAGCAGTATGACAGTGAACACTGAAGCTTTCTTT.

The rearrangement links TRBV30 to TRBJ1-1; no definite D call. This CDR3 region has 14 residues. The V end was cut by 4 bases, the J end by 3 bases, with 15 bases between. Germline-derived CDR1 and CDR2 are GTSNPN and SVGIG (reference sequence). CDR3 region: CAWIPTPRHTEAFF. The DNA for the CDR3 is TGTGCCTGGATCCCGACTCCTCGGCACACTGAAGCTTTCTTT.

The V call is TRBV9, the J call TRBJ2-2; D unresolved. Trimming removed 0 bases from V and 5 bases from J, with 8 bases in between. CDR3 length equals 14 residues. Germline lookup yields CDR1 SGDLS and CDR2 YYNGEE. The DNA for the CDR3 is TGTGCCAGCAGCGTAGTTTTCTTAACCGGGGAGCTGTTTTTT. This sequence encodes CASSVVFLTGELFF.

The chain uses TRBV6-4 and TRBJ2-2; 8 bases match TRBD1. Trimming took 4 bases from V and 4 from J; bases not matched to a gene: 5. This CDR3 has 15 amino acids. Germline values: CDR1 MRHNA, CDR2 SNTAGT. Written as DNA, the CDR3 is TGTGCCAGCAGTGTAGGACAGGGAAGCACCGGGGAGCTGTTTTTT. Encoded protein: CASSVGQGSTGELFF.

The rearrangement uses TRBV19 and TRBJ1-2, with D unresolved. The V end was cut by 0 bases, the J end by 2 bases, with 4 bases between. The CDR3 is made up of 13 amino acids. Per the germline V gene, CDR1 is LNHDA and CDR2 is SQIVND (reference sequence). CDR3 sequence reads: CASSIEYNYGYTF. In nucleotides, the CDR3 is TGTGCCAGTAGTATAGAGTACAACTATGGCTACACCTTC.

The chain combines TRBV7-2 with TRBJ2-7; D ambiguous. With 1 base removed from V and 3 bases from J, the gap between germline ends came to 7 bases. The CDR3 sequence is 13 residues long. Germline V CDR1 and CDR2: SGHTA, FQGNSA. The CDR3, as DNA: TGTGCCAGCAGCTTAGACAGCGACTACGAGCAGTACTTC. Amino acid sequence: CASSLDSDYEQYF.

This clone was counted only a few times. V and J are TRBV4-1 and TRBJ1-2; 7 nucleotides agree with TRBD1. V was pared by 4 bases and J by 3 bases, with 8 bases of the junction left unmatched. The germline V gene has CDR1 MGHRA and CDR2 YSYEKL. CDR3 length equals 15 residues. This chain's CDR3 is CASSPGGYGDYGYTF. The DNA for the CDR3 is TGCGCCAGCAGCCCAGGGGGGTATGGGGACTATGGCTACACCTTC.

The J gene is TRBJ1-1, the V gene TRBV5-1; D might be TRBD1 (5 bases). The V end was cut by 4 bases, the J end by 1 base, with 11 bases between. Germline V gene data show CDR1 as SGHRS and CDR2 as YFSETQ. The CDR3 loop spans 14 amino acids. CDR3 nucleotide sequence: TGCGCCAGCAGCGTTTTGAGGGGGAACACTGAAGCTTTCTTT. Encoded protein: CASSVLRGNTEAFF. Based on the CDR3 plus reference TRBV5-1 and TRBJ1-1, the full variable domain is KAGVTQTPRYLIKTRGQQVTLSCSPISGHRSVSWYQQTPGQGLQFLFEYFSETQRNKGNFPGRFSGRQFSNSRSEMNVSTLELGDSALYLCASSVLRGNTEAFFGQGTRLTVV.

CDR3 in DNA: TGCGCCAGCAGTGAGACTAGCGGGGGGACCCGAGGTCATGAGCAGTTCTTC. Translation gives CASSETSGGTRGHEQFF. V and J are TRBV5-1 and TRBJ2-1; 13 nucleotides match TRBD2. CDR3 length: 17 residues. Trimming at V came to 5 bases and at J to 8 bases, leaving 13 bases not matched to a gene. Germline CDR1 SGHRS, CDR2 YFSETQ.

The chain employs TRBV27 and TRBJ1-1; 10 bases are shared with TRBD1. The junction had 5 bases not matched to a gene; V was cut back by 4 bases and J by 0 bases. Germline CDR1 is MNHEY and CDR2 is SMNVEV (reference sequence). The CDR3 is made up of 16 amino acids. CDR3 in amino acids: CASSSRGQGLNTEAFF. Written as DNA, the CDR3 is TGTGCCAGCAGTTCCAGGGGACAGGGGCTGAACACTGAAGCTTTCTTT.

The rearrangement uses TRBV9 and TRBJ1-2, with 11 bases lining up with TRBD1. The junction had 7 bases not matched to a gene; V was cut back by 4 bases and J by 8 bases. The CDR3 length is 14 residues. CDR1 and CDR2 (germline): SGDLS, YYNGEE. DNA for the CDR3: TGTGCCAGCAGCCCCAGGGACAGGGGGGGCGGCTACACCTTC. This encodes CASSPRDRGGGYTF.